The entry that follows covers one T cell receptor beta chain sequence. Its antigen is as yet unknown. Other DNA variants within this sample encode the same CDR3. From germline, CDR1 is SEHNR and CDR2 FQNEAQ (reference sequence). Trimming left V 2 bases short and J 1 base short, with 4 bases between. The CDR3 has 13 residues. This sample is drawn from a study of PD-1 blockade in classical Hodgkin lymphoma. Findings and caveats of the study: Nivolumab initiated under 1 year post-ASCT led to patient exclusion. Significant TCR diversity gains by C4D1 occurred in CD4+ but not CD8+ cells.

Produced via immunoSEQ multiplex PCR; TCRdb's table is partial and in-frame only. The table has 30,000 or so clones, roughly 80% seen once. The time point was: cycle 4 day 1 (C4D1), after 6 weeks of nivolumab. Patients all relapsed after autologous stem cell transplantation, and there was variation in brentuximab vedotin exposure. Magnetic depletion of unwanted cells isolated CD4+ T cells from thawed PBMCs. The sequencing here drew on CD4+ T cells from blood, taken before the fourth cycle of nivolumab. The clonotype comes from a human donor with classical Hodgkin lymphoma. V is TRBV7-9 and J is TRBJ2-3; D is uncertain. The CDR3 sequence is CASSLSGTDTQYF. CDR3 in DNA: TGTGCCAGCAGCTTAAGTGGCACAGATACGCAGTATTTT. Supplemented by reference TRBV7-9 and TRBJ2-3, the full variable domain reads DTGVSQNPRHKITKRGQNVTFRCDPISEHNRLYWYRQTLGQGPEFLTYFQNEAQLEKSRLLSDRFSAERPKGSFSTLEIQRTEQGDSAMYLCASSLSGTDTQYFGPGTRLTVL.